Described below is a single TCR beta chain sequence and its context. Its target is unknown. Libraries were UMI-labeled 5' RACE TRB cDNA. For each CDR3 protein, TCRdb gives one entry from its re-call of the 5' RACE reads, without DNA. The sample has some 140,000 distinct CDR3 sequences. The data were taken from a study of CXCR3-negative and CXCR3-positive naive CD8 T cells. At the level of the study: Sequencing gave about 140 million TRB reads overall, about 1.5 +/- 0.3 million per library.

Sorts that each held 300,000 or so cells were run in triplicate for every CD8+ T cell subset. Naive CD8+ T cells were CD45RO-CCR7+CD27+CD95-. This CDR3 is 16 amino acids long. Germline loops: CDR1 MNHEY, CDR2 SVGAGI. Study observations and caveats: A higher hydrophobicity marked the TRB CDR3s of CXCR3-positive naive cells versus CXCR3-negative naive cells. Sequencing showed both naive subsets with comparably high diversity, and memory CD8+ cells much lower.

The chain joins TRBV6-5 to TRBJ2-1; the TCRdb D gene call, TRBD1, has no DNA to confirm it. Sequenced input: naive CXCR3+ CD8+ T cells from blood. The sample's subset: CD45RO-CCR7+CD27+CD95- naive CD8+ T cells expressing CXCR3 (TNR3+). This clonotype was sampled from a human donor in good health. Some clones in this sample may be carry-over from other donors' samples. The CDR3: CASISSPPPLGNEQFF.